These 14 T cell receptor beta chains were all obtained from the same sample, sequenced in a study of brain T cells in children with intractable seizures. Time point noted: blood from clinic visit 5 months post-surgery; TSC patient then seizure free. The repertoire was sequenced with immunoSEQ multiplex PCR; TCRdb's copy has only in-frame clones and lacks some. This table has about 320,000 clones, 93% appearing once. The starting material was peripheral blood, obtained approximately 5 months after surgery. The receptors originated from a boy less than two years old with tuberous sclerosis and intractable seizures.

The rearrangement uses TRBV12-3 or TRBV12-4 and TRBJ1-3; tentative D call: TRBD1 (5 bases). V gave up 10 bases and J gave up 2 bases, with 9 bases separating them. The CDR3 loop spans 12 amino acids. Written as DNA, the CDR3 is TGTGCCACCTGGGGCCCTGGAAACACCATATATTTT. It yields the protein CATWGPGNTIYF.

The rearrangement links TRBV18 to TRBJ2-5, with D possibly matching TRBD2 (5 bases). Germline V gene sequence: CDR1 KGHSH, CDR2 LQKENI. The V gene lost 6 bases and the J gene lost 4 bases, with 18 bases spanning the gap. The CDR3 is made up of 15 amino acids. The CDR3 region is CASSPGMAHRETQYF. The CDR3 bases are TGTGCCAGCTCCCCGGGGATGGCCCATCGAGAGACCCAGTACTTC.

The V and J genes are TRBV7-2 and TRBJ1-5; tentatively, D is TRBD1 (5 bases). V gave up 1 base and J gave up 6 bases, with 13 bases separating them. CDR3 size: 15 residues. Germline CDR1 is SGHTA and CDR2 is FQGNSA. The CDR3 DNA reads TGTGCCAGCAGCTTAGTAAGGGGATCGGGTCAGCCCCAGCATTTT. Encoded protein: CASSLVRGSGQPQHF. The entire variable domain, with the rest obtained from reference TRBV7-2 and TRBJ1-5, is as follows: GAGVSQSPSNKVTEKGKDVELRCDPISGHTALYWYRQSLGQGLEFLIYFQGNSAPDKSGLPSDRFSAERTGGSVSTLTIQRTQQEDSAVYLCASSLVRGSGQPQHFGDGTRLSIL.

This rearrangement joins TRBV9 to TRBJ2-2; perhaps TRBD2 as D (6 bases). Per the germline V gene, CDR1 is SGDLS and CDR2 is YYNGEE. Trimming shortened V by 0 bases and J by 6 bases, and 6 bases separated the two germline ends. The length of the CDR3 is 13 residues. The CDR3 DNA reads TGTGCCAGCAGCGTAGGGAGGGCCGGGGAGCTGTTTTTT. Protein: CASSVGRAGELFF. Using reference TRBV9 and TRBJ2-2 for the parts outside the CDR3, the full variable domain is DSGVTQTPKHLITATGQRVTLRCSPRSGDLSVYWYQQSLDQGLQFLIQYYNGEERAKGNILERFSAQQFPDLHSELNLSSLELGDSALYFCASSVGRAGELFFGEGSRLTVL.

Points on this clone: Sequence at one end of the junction differs from germline and may be a read error. J is TRBJ2-5 and V is TRBV11-1, with D possibly matching TRBD2 (5 bases). Per the germline V gene, CDR1 is SGHAT and CDR2 is FQDESV (reference sequence). The CDR3 loop spans 16 amino acids. In nucleotides, the CDR3 is TGTGCCAGCAGCTCCACACTGAGGGAATCGGAAGAGGCCCAGTACTTC. It specifies CASSSTLRESEEAQYF.

The V and J genes are TRBV6-1 and TRBJ1-2; D might be TRBD1 (5 bases). V lost 1 base and J 5 bases, leaving 20 bases between the germline ends. The germline V gene has CDR1 MNHNS and CDR2 SASEGT. This CDR3 is built from 17 residues. The CDR3 bases are TGTGCCAGCAGTGAAGACGTGGGGGGAGTGGGGTCGTATGGCTACACCTTC. This translates into CASSEDVGGVGSYGYTF.

The V call is TRBV29-1, the J call TRBJ1-4; D remains unclear. V shed 5 bases and J shed 4 bases, with 5 bases lying between them. The CDR3 has 11 amino acids. The germline CDR1 and CDR2 sequences are SQVTM and ANQGSEA. CDR3 in DNA: TGCAGCGTTATCGGTAATGAAAAACTGTTTTTT. Its protein product is CSVIGNEKLFF.

The rearrangement uses TRBV19 and TRBJ1-5, with 7 positions matching TRBD1. From germline, CDR1 is LNHDA and CDR2 SQIVND (reference sequence). This CDR3 has 15 amino acids. V trimming: 7 bases; J trimming: 1 base; junction bases outside the gene matches: 7. CDR3 residues: CASKRTGPSNQPQHF. Here the CDR3 DNA reads TGTGCCAGTAAAAGGACAGGACCGAGCAATCAGCCCCAGCATTTT.

The rearrangement joins TRBV27 to TRBJ2-7; D is ambiguous. Trimming pared 4 bases from V and 3 bases from J, leaving 10 bases between. CDR3 size: 13 residues. Germline V gene data show CDR1 as MNHEY and CDR2 as SMNVEV (reference sequence). CDR3 DNA sequence: TGTGCCAGCAGTTATAAACCTTTCTACGAGCAGTACTTC. This sequence encodes CASSYKPFYEQYF.

In its sample, this clone was seen once. The V and J genes are TRBV18 and TRBJ2-5; TRBD1 agrees at 10 bases. The ends lost 7 bases at V and 3 bases at J; junction bases unmatched: 8. CDR1 and CDR2 (germline): KGHSH, LQKENI. The CDR3 is made up of 15 amino acids. CDR3 nucleotides: TGTGCCAGCTGCACCGGGACAGGGGTAAAAGAGACCCAGTACTTC. The encoded protein is CASCTGTGVKETQYF.

The rearrangement uses TRBV3-1 (or the pseudogene TRBV3-2) and TRBJ1-5; TRBD1 matches at 7 bases. The CDR3 contains 15 residues. The germline V gene has CDR1 LGHDT and CDR2 YNNKEL (reference sequence). J lost 8 bases, V lost 6 bases, and 13 bases had no gene match. The CDR3 nucleotides read TGTGCCAGCAGTCCTTCTGACAGGGCAGGAAAGCCCCAGCATTTT. The encoded protein is CASSPSDRAGKPQHF.

V gene TRBV11-3 combines with J gene TRBJ2-5; 8 nucleotides agree with TRBD1. Trimming at V came to 5 bases and at J to 2 bases, leaving 7 bases not matched to a gene. Germline V gene data show CDR1 as SGHNT and CDR2 as YENEEA. The CDR3 loop spans 15 amino acids. CDR3 nucleotides: TGTGCCAGCAGCAAGGACAGGGTGGGGCAAGAGACCCAGTACTTC. Translated: CASSKDRVGQETQYF.

This chain joins TRBV2 and TRBJ2-7; the match to TRBD2 covers 7 bases. The germline gives CDR1 SNHLY, CDR2 FYNNEI. Trimming removed 2 bases from V and 6 bases from J; junction bases left unmatched: 16. The length of the CDR3 is 17 residues. The CDR3 is CASSETPSRRLAVEQYF. The CDR3, as DNA: TGTGCCAGCAGTGAAACCCCGAGCCGGAGACTAGCAGTCGAGCAGTACTTC.

The chain is built from TRBV29-1 and TRBJ2-5; D gene unclear. The germline CDR1 and CDR2 sequences are SQVTM and ANQGSEA. The CDR3 loop spans 13 amino acids. V lost 0 bases, J lost 3 bases, and 8 bases lay in between. The CDR3 bases are TGCAGCGTTGAAGACCCACAGAAAGAGACCCAGTACTTC. The encoded protein is CSVEDPQKETQYF. The variable domain in full, completed from reference TRBV29-1 and TRBJ2-5, reads SAVISQKPSRDICQRGTSLTIQCQVDSQVTMMFWYRQQPGQSLTLIATANQGSEATYESGFVIDKFPISRPNLTFSTLTVSNMSPEDSSIYLCSVEDPQKETQYFGPGTRLLVL.